This TCR beta chain derives from a study of cytomegalovirus exposure and HLA in healthy donors. The V end lost 5 bases, the J end lost 2 bases, and 12 bases lay between the germline ends. Germline V gene data show CDR1 as SGHAT and CDR2 as FQNNGV. The length of the CDR3 is 15 residues. Worth noting for this clone: No antigen is known for it.

Use of 60 Vbeta and 13 Jbeta primers characterized the PCR. Assay: immunoSEQ multiplex PCR; the TCRdb copy retains only in-frame clones and omits some. Of about 200,000 clones listed, 70% to 90% are singletons. Study-level results: Researchers had no immune exposure information except CMV serostatus available. Further analysis was carried out later, and it showed several of the most significant clusters appearing linked to common viral pathogens. TCR beta V- and J-gene trimming, according to a later analysis, was linked to a missense DCLRE1C variant. 87-base-pair reads could not separate some V segments, including TRBV6-2 and TRBV6-3.

The origin of this receptor is a woman aged 25 to 39 in good health and CMV-seronegative. The sample consisted of PBMCs. The chain has TRBV11-2 and TRBJ1-4; the D gene is possibly TRBD1 (5 bases). The CDR3 sequence is CASSPLRATNEKLFF. The DNA for the CDR3 is TGTGCCAGCAGCCCCCTCAGGGCTACTAATGAAAAACTGTTTTTT. The full variable domain, completed using reference TRBV11-2 and TRBJ1-4, is EAGVAQSPRYKIIEKRQSVAFWCNPISGHATLYWYQQILGQGPKLLIQFQNNGVVDDSQLPKDRFSAERLKGVDSTLKIQPAKLEDSAVYLCASSPLRATNEKLFFGSGTQLSVL.